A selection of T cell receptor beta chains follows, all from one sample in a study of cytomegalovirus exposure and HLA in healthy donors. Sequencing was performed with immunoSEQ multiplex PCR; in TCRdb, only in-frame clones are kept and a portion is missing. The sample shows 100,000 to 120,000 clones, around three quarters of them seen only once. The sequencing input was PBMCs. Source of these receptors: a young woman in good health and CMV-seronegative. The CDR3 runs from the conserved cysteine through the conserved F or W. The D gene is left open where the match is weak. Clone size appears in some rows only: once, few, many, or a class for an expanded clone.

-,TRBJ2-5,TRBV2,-,CASSITRQETQYF,TGTGCCAGCAGTATTACGCGCCAAGAGACCCAGTACTTC
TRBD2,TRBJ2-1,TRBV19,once,CASSIGSGGMNEQFF,TGTGCCAGTAGTATCGGGAGCGGGGGTATGAATGAGCAGTTCTTC
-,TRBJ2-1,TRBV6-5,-,CASSYVQTRGYNEQFF,TGTGCCAGCAGTTACGTCCAAACCCGGGGATACAATGAGCAGTTCTTC
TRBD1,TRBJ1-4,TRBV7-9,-,CASSAKGQGEKLFF,TGTGCCAGCAGCGCCAAGGGACAGGGTGAAAAACTGTTTTTT
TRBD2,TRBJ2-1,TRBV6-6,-,CASSPGTSAYNEQFF,TGTGCCAGCAGCCCCGGGACTAGCGCCTACAATGAGCAGTTCTTC
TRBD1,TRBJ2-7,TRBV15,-,CATSRDRGQGNYEQYF,TGTGCCACCAGCAGAGATAGGGGACAGGGTAACTACGAGCAGTACTTC
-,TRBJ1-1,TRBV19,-,CASSIHTLNTEAFF,TGTGCCAGTAGTATTCACACCCTGAACACTGAAGCTTTCTTT
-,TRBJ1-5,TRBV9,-,CASSIGGERGQPQHF,TGTGCCAGCAGCATTGGGGGGGAACGAGGCCAGCCCCAGCATTTT
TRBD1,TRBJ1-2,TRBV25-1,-,CASSPGGAGYGYTF,TGTGCCAGCAGTCCAGGGGGCGCTGGCTATGGCTACACCTTC
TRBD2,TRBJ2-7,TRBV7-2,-,CASSPSSGASYEQYF,TGTGCCAGCAGCCCGTCGAGCGGGGCGTCTTACGAGCAGTACTTC
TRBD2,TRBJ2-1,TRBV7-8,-,CASRLAGGVINEQFF,TGTGCCAGTCGACTAGCGGGAGGGGTCATAAATGAGCAGTTCTTC
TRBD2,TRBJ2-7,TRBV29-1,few,CSVLAGGYEQYF,TGCAGCGTTCTAGCGGGGGGCTACGAGCAGTACTTC
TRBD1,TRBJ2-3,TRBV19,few,CASSRQGTDTQYF,TGTGCCAGTAGTCGACAGGGAACAGATACGCAGTATTTT
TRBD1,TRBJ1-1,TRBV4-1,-,CASSRGQGNTEAFF,TGCGCCAGCAGCCGGGGACAGGGGAACACTGAAGCTTTCTTT
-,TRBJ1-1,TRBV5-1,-,CASSLAGFSEAFF,TGCGCCAGCAGCTTGGCAGGGTTCTCTGAAGCTTTCTTT
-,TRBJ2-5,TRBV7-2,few,CASSLARMRGETQYF,TGTGCCAGCAGCTTAGCCCGGATGAGGGGGGAGACCCAGTACTTC
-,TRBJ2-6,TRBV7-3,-,CASSSGSGANVLTF,TGTGCCAGCAGCTCCGGTTCAGGGGCCAACGTCCTGACTTTC
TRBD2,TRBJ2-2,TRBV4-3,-,CASSQDELAGVNTGELFF,TGCGCCAGCAGCCAAGATGAACTAGCGGGAGTGAACACCGGGGAGCTGTTTTTT
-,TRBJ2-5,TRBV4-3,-,CASSPLGEGNGETQYF,TGCGCCAGCAGCCCCCTCGGTGAGGGAAATGGAGAGACCCAGTACTTC
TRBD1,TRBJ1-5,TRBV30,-,CAWSRGQVQPQHF,TGTGCCTGGTCTAGGGGGCAAGTTCAGCCCCAGCATTTT
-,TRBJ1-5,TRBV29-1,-,CSVSQGGSNQPQHF,TGCAGCGTTTCCCAGGGTGGAAGCAATCAGCCCCAGCATTTT
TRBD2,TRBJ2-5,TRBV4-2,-,CASSQDPASGIQETQYF,TGTGCCAGCAGCCAAGATCCGGCTAGCGGGATCCAAGAGACCCAGTACTTC
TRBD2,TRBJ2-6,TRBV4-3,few,CASSHGGEGSGANVLTF,TGCGCCAGCAGCCACGGGGGGGAAGGCTCTGGGGCCAACGTCCTGACTTTC